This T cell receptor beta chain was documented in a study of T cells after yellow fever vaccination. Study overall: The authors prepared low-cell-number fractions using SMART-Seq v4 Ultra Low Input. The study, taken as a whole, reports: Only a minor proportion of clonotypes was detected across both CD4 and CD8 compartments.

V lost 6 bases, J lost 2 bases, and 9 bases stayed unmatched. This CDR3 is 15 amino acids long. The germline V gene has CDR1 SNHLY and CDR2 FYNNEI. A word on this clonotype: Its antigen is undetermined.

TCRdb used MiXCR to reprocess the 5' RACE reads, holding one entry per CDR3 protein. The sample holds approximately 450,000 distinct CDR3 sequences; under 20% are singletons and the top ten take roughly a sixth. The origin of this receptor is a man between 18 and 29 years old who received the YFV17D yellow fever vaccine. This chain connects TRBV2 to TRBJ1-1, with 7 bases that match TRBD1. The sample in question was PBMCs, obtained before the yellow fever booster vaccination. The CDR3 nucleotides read TGTGCCAGCAGGAACGGACAGGCTAAAAACACTGAAGCTTTCTTT. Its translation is CASRNGQAKNTEAFF.